This T cell receptor (beta chain) was documented in a study of OX40 agonist ivuxolimab in advanced cancers. TCRdb keeps only in-frame clones here, not all; method: immunoSEQ multiplex PCR. This sample yields approximately 82,000 clones, of which around 84% are seen a single time; approximately 6.5% belongs to the top ten. This CDR3 spans 14 amino acids. After removal of 4 bases from V and 3 bases from J, the junction contained 4 bases not matched to a gene. Germline CDR1 LNHDA, CDR2 SQIVND (reference sequence). Sequenced material: CD4+ or CD8+ T cells sorted from blood, taken in a trial of the OX40 agonist ivuxolimab. The J gene is TRBJ1-1, the V gene TRBV19; 8 bases map to TRBD1. The source is an adult with an advanced solid tumor such as melanoma, head and neck, liver or kidney cancer. Here the CDR3 DNA reads TGTGCCAGTAGTAGCCAGGGGGCCTACACTGAAGCTTTCTTT. It is translated as CASSSQGAYTEAFF.